Listed here is a single TCR beta chain. Antigen unknown. These data come from a study of cytomegalovirus exposure and HLA in healthy donors. The study, taken as a whole, reports: Several of the most significant clusters appeared linked to common viral pathogens, based on a later analysis. The classifier, whose performance was assessed in both the original and validation cohorts, reportedly diagnosed cytomegalovirus status with high specificity and sensitivity. Sequencing artifact likely explains a cluster of highly shared sequence variants. A later analysis linked a missense DCLRE1C variant to TCR beta V- and J-gene trimming.

Primers: 60 Vbeta forward and 13 Jbeta reverse. Profiled with immunoSEQ multiplex PCR; TCRdb holds only in-frame clones, not every one. The profile covers 150,000 to 250,000 clones, with 85% appearing a single time and about 2.5% taken by the ten largest. With V trimmed by 0 bases and J by 3 bases, 5 bases remained unmatched. The CDR3 is 15 amino acids. Germline CDR1 and CDR2: MGHRA and YSYEKL. Material: PBMCs. The sequence came from a woman between 45 and 65 years old in good health and CMV-seronegative. The chain is built from TRBV4-1 and TRBJ2-7, with 7 positions matching TRBD2. CDR3 sequence: CASSQDWGRGYEQYF. For the CDR3, the DNA is TGCGCCAGCAGCCAAGACTGGGGGAGGGGCTACGAGCAGTACTTC.